This TCR beta chain derives from a study of T cell repertoires in cytomegalovirus infection. Turning to the study itself: Use of recently identified HLA-C-restricted and well-studied HLA-B-restricted CMV epitopes was part of the study. Public TCR beta signature analysis indicated the presence of both CMV infection and matching HLA type. Study-level findings and limits: Dominating the ex vivo response were TCR beta clonotypes that were CMV-specific and HLA-C-restricted.

There are a few counts of this clonotype. Its cognate antigen is unknown. The length of the CDR3 is 18 residues. Germline lookup yields CDR1 SEHNR and CDR2 FQNEAQ (reference sequence). After removal of 2 bases from V and 1 base from J, the junction contained 6 bases not matched to a gene. TCRdb reprocessed the reads with MiXCR, giving one entry per CDR3 protein. The sample holds tens of thousands of distinct CDR3 sequences, roughly 20% seen once. Source: CD8+ T cells from cultured PBMCs, taken from culture after CMV antigen stimulation. The receptor was isolated from a human donor in good health (CMV status not recorded). Some clones in this sample may be carry-over from other donors' samples. This chain connects TRBV7-9 to TRBJ2-1; 12 bases fit TRBD2. This chain's CDR3 is CASSLLAGGQVSYNEQFF. The DNA for the CDR3 is TGTGCCAGCAGCTTACTAGCGGGGGGGCAAGTATCCTACAATGAGCAGTTCTTC. The complete variable domain, with remaining parts taken from reference TRBV7-9 and TRBJ2-1, reads DTGVSQNPRHKITKRGQNVTFRCDPISEHNRLYWYRQTLGQGPEFLTYFQNEAQLEKSRLLSDRFSAERPKGSFSTLEIQRTEQGDSAMYLCASSLLAGGQVSYNEQFFGPGTRLTVL.